One sample yielded the 12 T cell receptor beta chains listed below, sequenced in a study of control samples from healthy donors and cancer patients. Sequencing used immunoSEQ multiplex PCR; TCRdb keeps in-frame clones, though not all of them. The repertoire holds about 150,000 clones, with 94% as singletons. Sequencing input: blood. These receptors were collected from a woman between 40 and 55 years old in good health.

In its sample, this clone was seen once. The chain recombines TRBV2 with TRBJ2-1, with 10 bases that match TRBD2. Germline lookup yields CDR1 SNHLY and CDR2 FYNNEI. Trimming cost V 6 bases and J 5 bases; bases outside gene matches: 4. The CDR3 runs 14 residues. DNA for the CDR3: TGTGCCAGCAGACAGCGGGAGGGCCACAATGAGCAGTTCTTC. Translated: CASRQREGHNEQFF.

This clone appeared a single time. The chain has TRBV5-4 and TRBJ2-7; 8 bases are shared with TRBD2. CDR3 length: 16 residues. V shed 4 bases and J 1 base; nucleotides not matched to a gene: 10. The V gene's germline CDR1 is SGHNT and CDR2 YYREEE (reference sequence). This CDR3 reads CASSPPRAGDSYEQYF. CDR3 coding DNA: TGTGCCAGCAGCCCCCCCCGAGCGGGAGATTCCTACGAGCAGTACTTC.

The chain links TRBV27 to TRBJ1-5, with 8 bases fitting TRBD1. The CDR3 consists of 16 residues. Germline loops: CDR1 MNHEY, CDR2 SMNVEV (reference sequence). V lost 4 bases, J lost 2 bases, and 7 bases stayed unmatched. CDR3 sequence (DNA): TGTGCCAGCAGTTCGAGTCCAGGGGGCCGCAATCAGCCCCAGCATTTT. It translates to CASSSSPGGRNQPQHF.

This clone turned up a few times. The chain uses TRBV6-2 or TRBV6-3 and TRBJ1-5; D gene ambiguous. The CDR3 covers 15 residues. Germline V gene lookup returns CDR1 MNHEY and CDR2 SVGEGT. Trimming removed 4 bases from V and 7 bases from J, with 17 bases in between. CDR3 coding DNA: TGTGCCAGCAGTTCCCTCAGTTTAAAGGGACAGCCCCAGCATTTT. Translation: CASSSLSLKGQPQHF.

The chain links TRBV4-1 to TRBJ1-6, with D unclear. This CDR3 has 16 amino acids. Germline CDR1 reads MGHRA; CDR2 reads YSYEKL. With 2 bases removed from V and 0 bases from J, the gap between germline ends came to 8 bases. The CDR3 is CASSQRGSSYNSPLHF. CDR3 in DNA: TGCGCCAGCAGCCAACGCGGAAGCTCCTATAATTCACCCCTCCACTTT.

This chain connects TRBV15 to TRBJ1-1; TRBD1 matches 7 bases. Trimming removed 0 bases from V and 4 bases from J; junction bases left unmatched: 8. The CDR3 extends over 16 amino acids. The germline gives CDR1 LNHNV, CDR2 YYDKDF (reference sequence). CDR3 nucleotides: TGTGCCACCAGCAGAGACCATACAGGGGTTGGCACTGAAGCTTTCTTT. Protein product: CATSRDHTGVGTEAFF.

J is TRBJ1-1 and V is TRBV18, with D unclear. The germline V and J ends were trimmed by 2 bases and 2 bases, with 6 bases remaining between them. CDR1 is KGHSH and CDR2 is LQKENI in the germline V gene. This CDR3 has 13 amino acids. The CDR3 sequence is CASSPELNTEAFF. The CDR3 nucleotides are TGTGCCAGCTCACCAGAGCTTAACACTGAAGCTTTCTTT.

V gene TRBV3-1 (or the pseudogene TRBV3-2) combines with J gene TRBJ2-5; 13 positions agree with TRBD2. CDR3 length: 16 residues. Looked up from germline, CDR1 is LGHDT and CDR2 is YNNKEL (reference sequence). J gave up 1 base and V 4 bases, and 3 bases lay outside the gene matches. CDR3 nucleotide sequence: TGTGCCAGCAGCCTTTGGACTAGCGGGGGCCAAGAGACCCAGTACTTC. It translates to CASSLWTSGGQETQYF.

The chain joins TRBV11-2 to TRBJ2-4, with D unresolved. The V gene lost 5 bases and the J gene lost 0 bases, with 11 bases spanning the gap. Germline V gives CDR1 SGHAT, CDR2 FQNNGV. This CDR3 spans 15 amino acids. CDR3 DNA: TGTGCCAGCAGCAACCGATGGGGAGCCAAAAACATTCAGTACTTC. The encoded protein is CASSNRWGAKNIQYF.

The chain has TRBV5-1 and TRBJ2-6; D might be TRBD2 (6 bases). The CDR3 totals 17 residues. From germline, CDR1 is SGHRS and CDR2 YFSETQ. V shed 0 bases and J shed 0 bases, with 10 bases lying between them. CDR3 sequence reads: CASSLVGLFSGANVLTF. CDR3 bases: TGCGCCAGCAGCTTGGTGGGACTGTTCTCTGGGGCCAACGTCCTGACTTTC.

The sample holds one count of this clone. The chain joins TRBV12-5 to TRBJ2-7, with 8 bases identical to TRBD2. J lost 3 bases, V lost 4 bases, and 8 bases had no gene match. CDR1 is LGHNT, CDR2 FRNRAP, per germline. This CDR3 contains 15 residues. The CDR3, as DNA: TGTGCTAGTGGTTCCGGGGGGGGCCTTTACTACGAGCAGTACTTC. Residues: CASGSGGGLYYEQYF.

This clone appeared once. The rearrangement joins TRBV7-2 to TRBJ2-7, with 8 bases matching TRBD1. V gave up 5 bases and J gave up 3 bases; unmatched junction bases: 12. In germline, CDR1 is SGHTA, CDR2 FQGNSA. CDR3 size: 16 residues. CDR3 loop: CASSKRTGSLSYEQYF. CDR3 in DNA: TGTGCCAGCAGCAAAAGGACAGGGTCGTTGAGCTACGAGCAGTACTTC. The variable domain in full, with the rest retrieved from reference TRBV7-2 and TRBJ2-7, is GAGVSQSPSNKVTEKGKDVELRCDPISGHTALYWYRQSLGQGLEFLIYFQGNSAPDKSGLPSDRFSAERTGGSVSTLTIQRTQQEDSAVYLCASSKRTGSLSYEQYFGPGTRLTVT.